This T cell receptor (beta chain) was found in a study of early T cells in non-severe SARS-CoV-2 infection. Study as a whole: Chains from this unsorted whole-blood bulk RNA could not be paired.

The CDR3 runs to 14 residues. V dropped 0 bases and J dropped 4 bases, with 7 bases sitting between them. The germline CDR1 and CDR2 sequences are ENHRY and SYGVKD. TCRdb reprocessed the 5' RACE reads via MiXCR and lists one record per CDR3 protein. Among some 71,000 distinct CDR3 sequences listed, about an eighth were seen once. The rearrangement uses TRBV10-3 and TRBJ1-3; D is ambiguous. Sequenced material: whole blood, taken at baseline. The receptor was isolated from an adult who was a healthcare worker with PCR-confirmed SARS-CoV-2 infection or an uninfected control (not recorded which). The CDR3 spells CAISESGPGNTIYF. CDR3 nucleotides: TGTGCCATCAGTGAGTCAGGGCCCGGAAACACCATATATTTT.